Each of the 12 T cell receptor beta chains below was sequenced from the same sample in a study of T cell changes during pregnancy in multiple sclerosis. The data were produced by immunoSEQ multiplex PCR, yet TCRdb's version contains in-frame clones alone and is incomplete. The sample carries some 43,000 clones, 90% to 95% recorded once. Sequencing used CD8+ T cells from peripheral blood mononuclear cells, obtained in the third trimester of pregnancy. These receptors were collected from a female donor with multiple sclerosis, enrolled in a pregnancy study.

This chain joins TRBV13 and TRBJ2-1; 9 positions match TRBD2. The J segment lost 5 bases and the V segment lost 4 bases, leaving 3 bases of the junction unmatched. The CDR3 covers 14 residues. Germline-derived CDR1 and CDR2 are PRHDT and FYEKMQ (reference sequence). This CDR3 reads CASSWRLADNEQFF. The CDR3, as DNA: TGTGCCAGCAGCTGGCGACTAGCGGACAATGAGCAGTTCTTC.

This chain joins TRBV27 and TRBJ2-3; TRBD2 agrees at 7 bases. The CDR3 loop spans 15 amino acids. Per the germline V gene, CDR1 is MNHEY and CDR2 is SMNVEV (reference sequence). V shed 6 bases and J 3 bases; nucleotides not matched to a gene: 9. The CDR3 region is CASSTSGVGTDTQYF. The CDR3 DNA is TGTGCCAGCAGCACCAGCGGGGTAGGAACAGATACGCAGTATTTT.

This chain links TRBV15 with TRBJ2-2; TRBD2 matches at 11 bases. The junction had 11 bases not matched to a gene; V was cut back by 5 bases and J by 0 bases. The CDR3 extends over 19 amino acids. Germline V gene sequence: CDR1 LNHNV, CDR2 YYDKDF (reference sequence). In DNA form, the CDR3 reads TGTGCCACCAGCTCTCCGGGACTAGCGGTGGGGACGAACACCGGGGAGCTGTTTTTT. Protein product: CATSSPGLAVGTNTGELFF. Full variable domain (outside the CDR3, taken from reference TRBV15 and TRBJ2-2): DAMVIQNPRYQVTQFGKPVTLSCSQTLNHNVMYWYQQKSSQAPKLLFHYYDKDFNNEADTPDNFQSRRPNTSFCFLDIRSPGLGDTAMYLCATSSPGLAVGTNTGELFFGEGSRLTVL.

The chain carries TRBV28 and TRBJ1-2; 7 bases align to TRBD1. CDR3 length equals 14 residues. V lost 3 bases, J lost 6 bases, and 7 bases stayed unmatched. Germline V lookup: CDR1 MDHEN, CDR2 SYDVKM. The CDR3 coding sequence is TGTGCCAGCAGTTTGCCTCTCGGACAGGATGGCTACACCTTC. Its translation is CASSLPLGQDGYTF.

The chain links TRBV7-9 to TRBJ1-2; 9 bases are a match to TRBD1. Germline CDR1 is SEHNR and CDR2 is FQNEAQ (reference sequence). J lost 6 bases, V lost 4 bases, and 15 bases had no gene match. This CDR3 is 17 amino acids long. CDR3 sequence: CASSSRNPGQGFHGYTF. DNA of the CDR3: TGTGCCAGCAGCTCAAGAAACCCGGGACAGGGCTTTCATGGCTACACCTTC.

This rearrangement joins TRBV5-1 to TRBJ2-7, with 8 bases fitting TRBD1. J gave up 4 bases and V 3 bases, and 3 bases lay outside the gene matches. The CDR3 is made up of 13 amino acids. Germline-derived CDR1 and CDR2 are SGHRS and YFSETQ. As DNA, the CDR3 is TGCGCCAGCAGCTATGACAGGGGTTACGAGCAGTACTTC. Encoded protein: CASSYDRGYEQYF.

The chain has TRBV9 and TRBJ2-2, with TRBD2 identical over 10 bases. The CDR3 consists of 17 residues. With 1 base clipped from V and 6 bases from J, the junction kept 9 bases outside the gene matches. Germline loops: CDR1 SGDLS, CDR2 YYNGEE. The CDR3 DNA reads TGTGCCAGCAGCGTACGAGCGGGAGGGCCGTTACCCGGGGAGCTGTTTTTT. Translating gives CASSVRAGGPLPGELFF.

The rearrangement uses TRBV4-1 and TRBJ2-5, with D possibly matching TRBD1 (5 bases). The germline V gene encodes CDR1 MGHRA and CDR2 YSYEKL. The germline V and J ends were trimmed by 4 bases and 1 base, with 22 bases remaining between them. CDR3 length: 18 residues. The CDR3 DNA follows: TGCGCCAGCAGCCTCCTACCCCCCAAGACAGCTCCCCAAGAGACCCAGTACTTC. It encodes CASSLLPPKTAPQETQYF.

This chain connects TRBV5-1 to TRBJ2-7, with TRBD1 identical over 7 bases. The CDR3 is made up of 13 amino acids. CDR1 and CDR2 (germline): SGHRS, YFSETQ. J gave up 5 bases and V 0 bases, and 2 bases lay outside the gene matches. CDR3 in DNA: TGCGCCAGCAGCTTGGAGGGGGCCGACGAGCAGTACTTC. It codes for CASSLEGADEQYF.

This chain joins TRBV4-1 and TRBJ1-4; D is possibly TRBD1 (5 bases). The length of the CDR3 is 14 residues. The V gene lost 2 bases and the J gene lost 5 bases, with 9 bases spanning the gap. CDR1 and CDR2 from the germline V gene are MGHRA and YSYEKL. Written as DNA, the CDR3 is TGCGCCAGCAGCCAAACAGGTCTCAATGAAAAACTGTTTTTT. Protein: CASSQTGLNEKLFF.

The chain recombines TRBV5-1 with TRBJ2-1; 8 nucleotides align to TRBD2. The CDR3 loop spans 18 amino acids. Germline-derived CDR1 and CDR2 are SGHRS and YFSETQ. V lost 5 bases to trimming and J lost 5 bases; unmatched junction nucleotides: 18. The CDR3 DNA reads TGCGCCAGCAGTTCCGGGACTAGAGACTTTGATCGAGACAATGAGCAGTTCTTC. Its translation is CASSSGTRDFDRDNEQFF. Supplemented by reference TRBV5-1 and TRBJ2-1, the full variable domain reads KAGVTQTPRYLIKTRGQQVTLSCSPISGHRSVSWYQQTPGQGLQFLFEYFSETQRNKGNFPGRFSGRQFSNSRSEMNVSTLELGDSALYLCASSSGTRDFDRDNEQFFGPGTRLTVL.

The gene calls are TRBV27 and TRBJ2-1; 11 positions agree with TRBD2. Germline CDR1 MNHEY, CDR2 SMNVEV (reference sequence). CDR3 length: 14 amino acids. V was pared by 5 bases and J by 4 bases, with 1 base of the junction left unmatched. For the CDR3, the DNA is TGTGCCAGCAGTGGACTAGCGGGTTACAATGAGCAGTTCTTC. This gives the protein CASSGLAGYNEQFF.